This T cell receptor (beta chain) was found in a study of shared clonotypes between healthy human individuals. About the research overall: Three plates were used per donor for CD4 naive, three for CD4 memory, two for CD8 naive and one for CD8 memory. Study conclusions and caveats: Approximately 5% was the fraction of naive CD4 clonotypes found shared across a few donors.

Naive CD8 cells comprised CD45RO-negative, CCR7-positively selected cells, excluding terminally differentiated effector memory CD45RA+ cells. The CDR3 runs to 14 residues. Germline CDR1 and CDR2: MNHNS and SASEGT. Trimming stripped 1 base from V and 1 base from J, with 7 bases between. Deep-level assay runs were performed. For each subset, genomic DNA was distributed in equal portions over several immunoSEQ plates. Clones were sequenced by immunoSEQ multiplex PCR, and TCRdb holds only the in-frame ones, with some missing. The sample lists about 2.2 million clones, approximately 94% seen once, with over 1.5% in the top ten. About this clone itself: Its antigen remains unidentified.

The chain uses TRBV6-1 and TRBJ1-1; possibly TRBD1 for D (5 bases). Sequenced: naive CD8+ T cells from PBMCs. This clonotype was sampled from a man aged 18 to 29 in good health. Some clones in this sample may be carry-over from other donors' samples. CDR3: CASSEGGWNTEAFF. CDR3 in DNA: TGTGCCAGCAGTGAAGGGGGGTGGAACACTGAAGCTTTCTTT.